Listed below are T cell receptor beta chains from one sample, sequenced in a study of blood T cell repertoires in COVID-19. TCRdb's table, derived via immunoSEQ multiplex PCR, lists solely in-frame clones and lacks some. Of thousands of clones detected, approximately 90% appear once; the ten largest clones hold approximately 46%. Sequenced material: peripheral blood. All receptors come from a man between 65 and 85 years old with COVID-19, enrolled during active disease. Each CDR3 is given with its conserved first and last residue. A D gene is named only where the DNA matches it firmly. Clone size, where shown, is once, few, many, or a class for clones that have expanded.

j_call	clone_size	d_call	v_call	cdr3_nt	cdr3_aa
TRBJ2-1	.	TRBD2	TRBV6-5	TGTGCCAGCAGCCCCGGGAGGAGGAATGAGCAGTTCTTC	CASSPGRRNEQFF
TRBJ2-7	.	TRBD2	TRBV5-6	TGTGCCAGCAGTCAGGGACTAGCGGCCTTCGAGCAGTACTTC	CASSQGLAAFEQYF
TRBJ2-7	.	.	TRBV6-6	TGTGCCAGCAGTAAAGGACTGGGGCAGTACTTC	CASSKGLGQYF
TRBJ1-6	.	TRBD1	TRBV7-2	TGTGCCAGCAGCGCGGACAGGAATTCACCCCTCCACTTT	CASSADRNSPLHF
TRBJ1-2	.	TRBD1	TRBV7-9	TGTGCCAGCAGCTCACCTAGGGGACAGGCGCAAGGCTACACCTTC	CASSSPRGQAQGYTF
TRBJ2-1	.	TRBD2	TRBV7-7	TGTGCCAGCAGCTTAGGAGCGGGAGGGGGGCATGAGCAGTTCTTC	CASSLGAGGGHEQFF
TRBJ2-5	.	TRBD1	TRBV11-2	TGTGCCAGCAGCTTGAGGGGGACAGAGGGATTGAAGACCCAGTACTTC	CASSLRGTEGLKTQYF
TRBJ2-7	.	TRBD2	TRBV27	TGTGCCAGCAGTCCCTCAGCGGGGGGGCCTCCTACCGAGCAGTACTTC	CASSPSAGGPPTEQYF
TRBJ1-5	.	TRBD1	TRBV30	TGTGCCTGGAGCCGGACAGGAGGTGGAAATCAGCCCCAGCATTTT	CAWSRTGGGNQPQHF
TRBJ2-5	.	TRBD2	TRBV7-9	TGTGCCAGCAGCCCGCGTGGGCGGGGGGCCCAGTACTTC	CASSPRGRGAQYF
TRBJ1-1	.	.	TRBV5-4	TGTGCCAGCAGCTTGGTAGCGCGGACCAAAAACACTGAAGCTTTCTTT	CASSLVARTKNTEAFF
TRBJ2-7	once	TRBD2	TRBV5-1	TGCGCCAGCAGCTTGATGACTAGCGGTGCCTACGAGCAGTACTTC	CASSLMTSGAYEQYF
TRBJ2-3	.	TRBD1	TRBV7-9	TGTGCCAGCAGCTTCGACAGGGTTACAGATACGCAGTATTTT	CASSFDRVTDTQYF
TRBJ2-1	.	.	TRBV5-1	TGCGCCAGCAGCTTGGACGGGTCTCCCCTCGGAGAGCAGTTCTTC	CASSLDGSPLGEQFF
TRBJ1-5	.	.	TRBV5-1	TGCGCCAGCAGCCCTCTTGAGCAAGGGCCCGATGCGGAGGATCAGCCCCAGCATTTT	CASSPLEQGPDAEDQPQHF
TRBJ1-2	.	TRBD1	TRBV30	TGTGCCTGGAATCCGGGACAGGGGATCAACTATGGCTACACCTTC	CAWNPGQGINYGYTF
TRBJ1-6	.	TRBD1	TRBV27	TGTGCCAGCAGTTTAAGTCAGGGGGTGAATTCACCCCTCCACTTT	CASSLSQGVNSPLHF
TRBJ2-5	.	TRBD1	TRBV7-8	TGTGCCAGCAGCTTAAGGACAGGCCAAGAGACCCAGTACTTC	CASSLRTGQETQYF
TRBJ1-2	.	.	TRBV5-4	TGTGCCAGCAGCATCACCGGACTCCCAAGGTGGTATGGCTACACCTTC	CASSITGLPRWYGYTF
TRBJ1-4	.	TRBD1	TRBV6-1	TGTGCCAGCAGTGAGGGAGCCGGGACAGGGGAGGGAAAACTGTTTTTT	CASSEGAGTGEGKLFF
TRBJ1-1	.	.	TRBV27	TGTGCCAGCAGTTTTGGCAGGGTTAACACTGAAGCTTTCTTT	CASSFGRVNTEAFF
TRBJ2-6	.	TRBD2	TRBV18	TGTGCCAGCTCCCTCACCGGGGGGGCCCCCTTCTCTGGGGCCAACGTCCTGACTTTC	CASSLTGGAPFSGANVLTF
TRBJ2-5	.	TRBD1	TRBV5-4	TGTGCCAGCAGCTCGGACAGGGGGCCCATGAACTTC	CASSSDRGPMNF
TRBJ2-2	.	.	TRBV3-1/TRBV3-2	TGTGCCAGCAGCCAAGAAGGACTTTCGAACACCGGGGAGCTGTTTTTT	CASSQEGLSNTGELFF
TRBJ1-1	.	.	TRBV20-1	TGCGCCGTCGGGTGGAACACTGAAGCTTTCTTT	CAVGWNTEAFF
TRBJ1-1	.	TRBD1	TRBV2	TGTGCCATCAGCGTTAACAGGGGCGCTGAAGCTTTCTTT	CAISVNRGAEAFF
TRBJ1-3	.	.	TRBV5-4	TGTGCCAGCACCAATTCGCAGGGTACCATCTCTGGAAACACCATATATTTT	CASTNSQGTISGNTIYF
TRBJ1-1	.	.	TRBV6-5	TGTGCCAGCAGTTATCAGGCGAACACTGAAGCTTTCTTT	CASSYQANTEAFF
TRBJ2-1	.	.	TRBV7-9	TGTGCCAGCAGCTTTCCCTTCCAGGGGAAGGGGCTTAATGAGCAGTTCTTC	CASSFPFQGKGLNEQFF
TRBJ1-1	.	.	TRBV6-5	TGTGCCAGCAGACTAGGGTGGGGCACTGAAGCTTTCTTT	CASRLGWGTEAFF
TRBJ1-1	.	TRBD1	TRBV30	TGTGCCTGGGAAGGGGGCCTGAACACTGAAGCTTTCTTT	CAWEGGLNTEAFF
TRBJ2-1	.	.	TRBV19	TGTGCCAGTAGTATTACTCGAGGCAATGAGCAGTTCTTC	CASSITRGNEQFF
TRBJ1-5	.	TRBD1	TRBV2	TGTGCCAGCAGTGACGGAAGAGGGGGCAGTCAGCCCCAGCATTTT	CASSDGRGGSQPQHF
TRBJ2-5	.	TRBD2	TRBV5-5	TGTGCCAGCAGCTTGGGGCTAGCGGGAGAATGGACCCAGTACTTC	CASSLGLAGEWTQYF
TRBJ1-1	.	.	TRBV19	TGTGCCAGTAGTGCCCGCAGGGGCACTGAAGCTTTCTTT	CASSARRGTEAFF
TRBJ1-2	.	TRBD1	TRBV27	TGTGCCAGCAGTATCAGGGGGCCTAACTATGGCTACACCTTC	CASSIRGPNYGYTF
TRBJ2-7	few	.	TRBV14	TGTGCCAGCAGCCCCCCCTCTGGGGCCCCCTACGAGCAGTACTTC	CASSPPSGAPYEQYF
TRBJ2-5	.	TRBD1	TRBV5-1	TGCGCCAGCAGCGGCCGACAGGGCTCTCAAGAGACCCAGTACTTC	CASSGRQGSQETQYF
TRBJ2-1	.	TRBD1	TRBV4-1	TGCGCCAGCAGCCACCAGGCAGGGGGCATTGATGAGCAGTTCTTC	CASSHQAGGIDEQFF
TRBJ2-7	.	.	TRBV4-1	TGCGCCAGCAGCCAAGATGTGGGCAGGGGAAACTACGAGCAGTACTTC	CASSQDVGRGNYEQYF
TRBJ1-1	.	.	TRBV29-1	TGCAGCGTTGACCTCAGGTTGAAAGCTTTCTTT	CSVDLRLKAFF
TRBJ1-5	.	.	TRBV5-6	TGTGCCAGCAGCCTGAGGGGGTCCATCCAGCCCCAGCATTTT	CASSLRGSIQPQHF
TRBJ2-7	.	.	TRBV6-5	TGTGCCAGCAAAACAGGTCCCCATTCCTACGAGCAGTACTTC	CASKTGPHSYEQYF
TRBJ2-7	few	TRBD2	TRBV24-1	TGTGCCACCAGTGATTTTCAGGGAGGGAGCGAGCAGTACTTC	CATSDFQGGSEQYF
TRBJ2-7	.	.	TRBV6-5	TGTGCCAGCAGGACGCAGGGAGGCGGCTCCTACGAGCAGTACTTC	CASRTQGGGSYEQYF
TRBJ1-2	.	.	TRBV12-3/TRBV12-4	TGTGCCAGCAGTGGGGGGGCAGCCTATGGCTACACCTTC	CASSGGAAYGYTF
TRBJ1-2	.	TRBD1	TRBV2	TGCGCCCAAGGTCCGACGGACAGGATTAACTATGGCTACACCTTC	CAQGPTDRINYGYTF
TRBJ1-1	.	.	TRBV7-9	TGTGCCAGCAGCCCATTCGGGTACCCTGAAGCTTTCTTT	CASSPFGYPEAFF
TRBJ2-3	.	TRBD2	TRBV2	TGTGCCAGCGCACTAGCGGGGGGAGATACGCAGTATTTT	CASALAGGDTQYF
TRBJ1-1	.	.	TRBV6-6	TGTGCCAGCAGCATCACTGAGAACACTGAAGCTTTCTTT	CASSITENTEAFF
TRBJ1-5	.	.	TRBV24-1	TGTGCCACCAGTGAGACAGATAGCAATCAGCCCCAGCATTTT	CATSETDSNQPQHF
TRBJ2-1	.	TRBD2	TRBV25-1	TGTGCCAGCAGTGTGCTAGGGAGGGACCGGAGGGCTGAGCAGTTCTTC	CASSVLGRDRRAEQFF
TRBJ1-5	.	.	TRBV6-2/TRBV6-3	TGTGCCAGCAGTTACTCGACAGGGCCCCAGCATTTT	CASSYSTGPQHF
TRBJ2-1	.	.	TRBV27	TGTGCCAGCAGTTTTCTAGAGAGCTCCTACAATGAGCAGTTCTTC	CASSFLESSYNEQFF